This T cell receptor beta chain came from a study of T cell responses to AZD1222 COVID-19 vaccine. Study outcomes and limitations: Females outnumbered males among donors, who were mostly white British; clonal diversity was possibly underestimated.

Assay used: immunoSEQ multiplex PCR; TCRdb lists only in-frame clones, some missing. The sample records some 81,000 clones, 75% to 95% being singletons. The germline CDR1 and CDR2 sequences are KGHSH and LQKENI. The CDR3 covers 14 residues. After removal of 3 bases from V and 8 bases from J, the junction contained 4 bases not matched to a gene. About this clone itself: Its antigen is currently unknown.

Source: peripheral blood, taken 28 days after the second AZD1222 dose. The genes are TRBV18 and TRBJ2-1; 10 nucleotides line up with TRBD1. This sequence originates from an adult who received the AZD1222 COVID-19 vaccine. The CDR3 coding sequence is TGTGCCAGCTCACCCGGGACAGGGGACGATGAGCAGTTCTTC. Its protein product is CASSPGTGDDEQFF.